This T cell receptor beta chain was found in a study of T cell repertoires in cytomegalovirus infection. There are a few counts of this clonotype. Its specificity is unknown. TCRdb recomputed calls from the reads with MiXCR, one row per CDR3 protein. The top ten clones hold around a sixth of a sample with roughly 700,000 distinct CDR3 sequences, around a third of them seen once. V lost 5 bases and J 12 bases, leaving 23 bases between the germline ends. Germline V gives CDR1 SGHVS, CDR2 FQNEAQ. This CDR3 is 15 amino acids long. The TCR was taken from a human donor in good health (CMV status not recorded). Some clones in this sample may be carry-over from other donors' samples. This chain connects TRBV7-8 to TRBJ2-1; D is unresolved. Material: cultured PBMCs, obtained from culture after CMV antigen stimulation. The CDR3 DNA follows: TGTGCCAGCAGCCGGACCGTCTTTGGTCCCATCGGGCAGTTCTTC. Amino acid sequence: CASSRTVFGPIGQFF.